A single sample is the source of the 3 T cell receptor beta chains below, sequenced in a study of cytomegalovirus exposure and HLA in healthy donors. Libraries were prepared by immunoSEQ multiplex PCR; TCRdb keeps only in-frame clonotypes and omits some of them. The table lists about 190,000 clones, around 88% of them singletons. Sample: PBMCs. The source is a woman in her late teens or twenties in good health and CMV-seronegative.

This chain joins TRBV29-1 and TRBJ1-2, with 8 bases matching TRBD1. Germline loops: CDR1 SQVTM, CDR2 ANQGSEA. V lost 4 bases, J lost 0 bases, and 7 bases stayed unmatched. There are 15 residues in the CDR3. The CDR3 coding sequence is TGCAGCGTTGCAAAGAACAGGGGGACTAACTATGGCTACACCTTC. Its translation is CSVAKNRGTNYGYTF. The whole variable domain, remainder taken from reference TRBV29-1 and TRBJ1-2, is SAVISQKPSRDICQRGTSLTIQCQVDSQVTMMFWYRQQPGQSLTLIATANQGSEATYESGFVIDKFPISRPNLTFSTLTVSNMSPEDSSIYLCSVAKNRGTNYGYTFGSGTRLTVV.

The chain carries TRBV7-9 and TRBJ1-1; D is perhaps TRBD1 (5 bases). The CDR3 is made up of 14 amino acids. From germline, CDR1 is SEHNR and CDR2 FQNEAQ (reference sequence). Trimming removed 5 bases from V and 6 bases from J, with 16 bases in between. CDR3 residues: CASSPKTGLAEAFF. CDR3 nucleotides: TGTGCCAGCAGCCCAAAAACAGGCTTGGCTGAAGCTTTCTTT.

V is TRBV6-6 and J is TRBJ1-1; 7 positions agree with TRBD1. Germline CDR1 reads MNHNY; CDR2 reads SVGAGI (reference sequence). V lost 5 bases and J lost 4; bases outside the gene matches: 10. This CDR3 contains 15 residues. In DNA, the CDR3 is TGTGCCAGCAGTACCCCAGACAGGGTGGGCACTGAAGCTTTCTTT. Its translation is CASSTPDRVGTEAFF.